This entry features one T cell receptor beta chain sequence. The sample comes from a study of cytomegalovirus exposure and HLA in healthy donors. CDR1 MNHNS and CDR2 SASEGT come from the germline V gene. Trimming took 7 bases from V and 5 from J, leaving 20 bases between them. This CDR3 comprises 15 residues. The study ran its PCR with 60 Vbeta and 13 Jbeta primers. Sequenced by immunoSEQ multiplex PCR; TCRdb stores in-frame clones only, minus some. This sample has under 200,000 clones, with around 79% found just once. This receptor was taken from a woman in her forties in good health and CMV-seropositive. The specimen was PBMCs. The chain employs TRBV6-1 and TRBJ2-5, with D perhaps TRBD2 (6 bases). The CDR3 here is CASNPRRGDGETQYF. The CDR3 DNA is TGTGCCAGCAACCCCAGGAGGGGCGACGGGGAGACCCAGTACTTC.